The 2 T cell receptor beta chains below come from one sample, sequenced in a study of blood T cells in healthy people across ages. For the second PCR, which ran for roughly 6 to 12 cycles, a sample-barcoded 5' primer and a J-beta primer mix were used. TCRdb reanalysed the 5' RACE reads using MiXCR and keeps one entry per CDR3 protein. The table lists hundreds of thousands of distinct CDR3 sequences, about 62% of them singletons. The specimen was blood. These receptors all come from a man aged 25-45 years in good health.

This clonotype turned up a few times. The chain is built from TRBV20-1 and TRBJ2-5; D uncertain. The CDR3 contains 14 residues. The V and J ends lost 0 bases and 3 bases respectively, with 11 bases between them. In germline, CDR1 is DFQATT, CDR2 SNEGSKA (reference sequence). The CDR3 bases are TGCAGTGCTAGAGATCTGGGTAGGGAAGAGACCCAGTACTTC. Amino acid sequence: CSARDLGREETQYF.

The chain carries TRBV29-1 and TRBJ2-7, with D possibly matching TRBD1 (5 bases). The V end was cut by 3 bases, the J end by 3 bases, with 9 bases between. CDR3 length: 12 residues. The V gene's germline CDR1 is SQVTM and CDR2 ANQGSEA. CDR3 coding DNA: TGCAGCGTTGACCAGGGTGTCTACGAGCAGTACTTC. Amino acid sequence: CSVDQGVYEQYF.